Each of the 17 T cell receptor beta chains below was sequenced from the same sample in a study of early T cells in non-severe SARS-CoV-2 infection (dated by TCRdb to the early 2020s). The library was obtained by 5' RACE. For sequencing, a NextSeq 500 was employed. The public reads were run again by TCRdb, first through fastp at Q25 and then through MiXCR, and only productive beta chains were kept. Rows with one shared CDR3 protein collapse into an entry with the most common genes and DNA. This sample holds roughly 54,000 distinct CDR3 sequences; about 7.7% were observed only once. Jointly, the top ten make up roughly 10% of the sample. The sample was whole blood, taken at baseline. These receptors were collected from an adult who was a healthcare worker with PCR-confirmed SARS-CoV-2 infection or an uninfected control (not recorded which).

This rearrangement joins TRBV30 to TRBJ1-5; the D is unclear. V was cut by 3 bases and J by 0 bases, with 6 bases left in between. The germline V gene has CDR1 GTSNPN and CDR2 SVGIG (reference sequence). The CDR3 extends over 13 amino acids. Written as DNA, the CDR3 is TGTGCCTGGAGCAAGAATAGCAATCAGCCCCAGCATTTT. Translated: CAWSKNSNQPQHF.

This clonotype has a count of ten or more. This chain links TRBV5-1 with TRBJ2-3, with a weak D call TRBD1 (5 bases). Germline V gives CDR1 SGHRS, CDR2 YFSETQ. The CDR3 covers 14 residues. V lost 0 bases to trimming and J lost 5 bases, with 10 bases between them. The CDR3 protein is CASSLGQGGDTQYF. The DNA of the CDR3 is TGCGCCAGCAGCTTGGGGCAGGGCGGAGATACGCAGTATTTT.

The rearrangement uses TRBV3-1 and TRBJ1-1, with TRBD1 identical over 8 bases. Trimming took 2 bases from V and 4 from J; bases not matched to a gene: 6. Germline V gene data show CDR1 as LGHDT and CDR2 as YNNKEL (reference sequence). The CDR3 extends over 15 amino acids. CDR3 coding DNA: TGTGCCAGCAGCCAAATCGACGACAGGGGCACTGAAGCTTTCTTT. This sequence encodes CASSQIDDRGTEAFF.

This clonotype was recorded at least ten times. The rearrangement joins TRBV7-3 to TRBJ2-3; a weak D match, TRBD2 (5 bases). CDR1 SGHTA and CDR2 FQGTGA come from the germline V gene. There are 16 residues in the CDR3. The V end was cut by 4 bases, the J end by 1 base, with 15 bases between. The CDR3 is CASSSEGHFGTDTQYF. The CDR3 DNA is TGTGCCAGCAGCTCCGAGGGCCATTTTGGCACAGATACGCAGTATTTT.

The chain joins TRBV20-1 to TRBJ2-7; 8 bases agree with TRBD2. Germline V gives CDR1 DFQATT, CDR2 SNEGSKA (reference sequence). The V and J ends lost 2 bases and 3 bases, in that order; junction bases with no gene match: 3. The CDR3 length is 13 residues. CDR3 amino acids: CSARRGLDYEQYF. CDR3 nucleotides: TGCAGTGCTAGAAGGGGACTAGACTACGAGCAGTACTTC.

A few counts support this clonotype. The V and J genes are TRBV29-1 and TRBJ2-1; D gene unclear. Germline V gene data show CDR1 as SQVTM and CDR2 as ANQGSEA. The CDR3 has 13 residues. V lost 7 bases to trimming and J lost 0 bases, with 10 bases between them. This chain's CDR3 is CSAGRSSYNEQFF. In DNA form, the CDR3 reads TGCAGCGCAGGTAGGAGCTCCTACAATGAGCAGTTCTTC.

CDR3 protein: CASTGGTTHNEQFF. CDR3 bases: TGTGCCAGCACTGGTGGGACTACTCACAATGAGCAGTTCTTC. The chain links TRBV6-5 to TRBJ2-1, with 7 bases that match TRBD2. V trimming: 7 bases; J trimming: 5 bases; junction bases outside the gene matches: 8. The CDR3 covers 14 residues. Germline V gene sequence: CDR1 MNHEY, CDR2 SVGAGI.

This chain uses TRBV29-1 with TRBJ2-1; the match to TRBD2 covers 11 bases. The CDR3 is 17 residues long. Germline loops: CDR1 SQVTM, CDR2 ANQGSEA. V lost 3 bases and J lost 9; bases outside the gene matches: 16. CDR3 DNA sequence: TGCAGCGTTGAGTTAAGCCGTTGGCTAGCGGGAGGCACTGAGCAGTTCTTC. Translated, it gives CSVELSRWLAGGTEQFF.

V and J are TRBV10-3 and TRBJ1-4, with D perhaps matching TRBD1 (6 bases). The ends were cut back, 5 bases at V and 5 bases at J, with 12 bases in the middle. The CDR3 spans 14 residues. Germline-derived CDR1 and CDR2 are ENHRY and SYGVKD. The CDR3 DNA is TGTGCCATCAGTAACAGGGCCGACAATGAAAAACTGTTTTTT. As protein: CAISNRADNEKLFF.

CDR3 bases: TGTGCCAGCAGTCAGCGGGAGAACACTGAAGCTTTCTTT. Its translation is CASSQRENTEAFF. The chain has TRBV6-6 and TRBJ1-1; D remains ambiguous. Trimming removed 5 bases at V and 1 base at J, with 8 bases between. The germline gives CDR1 MNHNY, CDR2 SVGAGI (reference sequence). The CDR3 is 13 residues long.

This clonotype occurred many times. The genes are TRBV28 and TRBJ2-1; 12 bases align to TRBD1. The germline CDR1 and CDR2 sequences are MDHEN and SYDVKM. This CDR3 spans 18 amino acids. Germline trimming cut 5 bases from V and 1 base from J; bases unmatched to any gene: 9. The CDR3 is CASSGTGTGGLSYNEQFF. CDR3 nucleotides: TGTGCCAGCAGTGGAACCGGGACAGGGGGCTTGTCCTACAATGAGCAGTTCTTC.

This clonotype was found many times. The V call is TRBV6-5, the J call TRBJ2-3, with TRBD2 identical over 10 bases. Germline CDR1 and CDR2: MNHEY and SVGAGI. With V trimmed by 4 bases and J by 0 bases, 10 bases remained unmatched. This CDR3 has 18 amino acids. Written as DNA, the CDR3 is TGTGCCAGCAGTTTAGGACTAGCGGACTTAGCTAGCACAGATACGCAGTATTTT. It translates to CASSLGLADLASTDTQYF.

This chain links TRBV6-6 with TRBJ2-1; unclear D gene. This CDR3 is 13 amino acids long. Trimming removed 0 bases at V and 8 bases at J, with 8 bases between. Germline-derived CDR1 and CDR2 are MNHNY and SVGAGI (reference sequence). The CDR3 DNA reads as TGTGCCAGCAGTTACTCGATCTCGGATGAGCAGTTCTTC. Amino acids: CASSYSISDEQFF.

The chain recombines TRBV6-2 or TRBV6-3 with TRBJ2-1, with TRBD2 matching over 8 bases. Germline V gene data show CDR1 as MNHEY and CDR2 as SVGEGT. The CDR3 runs 17 residues. The V gene end was trimmed by 0 bases and the J gene end by 4 bases; junction bases not matched to a gene: 8. The CDR3 DNA follows: TGTGCCAGCAGTTACTCGAGAACGGGAGGGTTTTACAATGAGCAGTTCTTC. As protein: CASSYSRTGGFYNEQFF.

Ten or more counts support this clonotype. The chain joins TRBV11-1 to TRBJ2-3, with D unresolved. This CDR3 has 17 residues. The V gene's germline CDR1 is SGHAT and CDR2 FQDESV (reference sequence). Trimming cost V 5 bases and J 2 bases, with 20 bases left between them. The CDR3 here is CASSPATGREATDTQYF. The CDR3 coding sequence is TGTGCCAGCAGCCCGGCTACTGGACGAGAAGCCACAGATACGCAGTATTTT.

The genes are TRBV18 and TRBJ2-3; D gene unclear. The CDR3 loop spans 13 amino acids. Trimming took 6 bases from V and 2 from J, leaving 9 bases between them. Germline V CDR1 and CDR2: KGHSH, LQKENI. In DNA, the CDR3 is TGTGCCAGCTCGTATGAGTTCACAGATACGCAGTATTTT. Translated: CASSYEFTDTQYF.

This clonotype was observed a few times. V and J are TRBV20-1 and TRBJ2-1; 10 positions match TRBD2. The CDR3 has 15 amino acids. V trimming: 6 bases; J trimming: 9 bases; junction bases outside the gene matches: 14. Germline loops: CDR1 DFQATT, CDR2 SNEGSKA (reference sequence). CDR3 residues: CSAYQREGLYGEQFF. In DNA form, the CDR3 reads TGCAGTGCCTATCAGCGGGAGGGCCTTTACGGTGAGCAGTTCTTC.